One sample yielded the 27 T cell receptor beta chains listed below, sequenced in a study of T cells in Graves' hyperthyroidism and ophthalmopathy. Amplified regions were TCR beta CDR3 sequences from RNA transcripts. Using the HTBI primer set, a first-round RT-PCR was run on the TCR CDR3. TCRdb re-derived calls from the multiplex PCR reads in MiXCR, one entry per CDR3 protein. The table has a few hundred thousand distinct CDR3 sequences, 15% to 20% seen once. Material: blood. These receptors originate from a woman between 18 and 29 years old with Graves' hyperthyroidism.

As DNA, the CDR3 is TGTGCCAGCAGTACATACAGGGGAAGCTGGACGGAGGGCTACACCTTC. The encoded protein is CASSTYRGSWTEGYTF. This chain uses TRBV6-2 or TRBV6-3 with TRBJ1-2, with 7 bases matching TRBD1. Germline CDR1 and CDR2: MNHEY and SVGEGT. The V and J ends lost 5 bases and 8 bases, in that order; junction bases with no gene match: 17. The CDR3 spans 16 residues.

This clonotype was counted many times. The rearrangement joins TRBV28 to TRBJ1-6; D is unresolved. Trimming pared 2 bases from V and 9 bases from J, leaving 5 bases between. This CDR3 comprises 12 residues. From germline, CDR1 is MDHEN and CDR2 SYDVKM. This CDR3 reads CASSLTSSPLHF. The CDR3 DNA follows: TGTGCCAGCAGTTTAACGAGTTCACCCCTCCACTTT.

This clonotype was picked up many times. CDR3 loop: CASSFMVQGDAEAFF. CDR3 nucleotide sequence: TGCGCCAGCAGCTTTATGGTTCAGGGGGACGCTGAAGCTTTCTTT. The V call is TRBV5-1, the J call TRBJ1-1; 7 nucleotides agree with TRBD1. This CDR3 is built from 15 residues. CDR1 is SGHRS and CDR2 is YFSETQ in the germline V gene. V gave up 2 bases and J gave up 6 bases; unmatched junction bases: 10.

This clonotype came up many times. The chain joins TRBV5-1 to TRBJ1-1, with D unresolved. The CDR3 is 13 residues long. The germline V and J ends were trimmed by 0 bases and 3 bases, with 6 bases remaining between them. Germline V gene data show CDR1 as SGHRS and CDR2 as YFSETQ. The CDR3 sequence is CASSLAGDTEAFF. For the CDR3, the DNA is TGCGCCAGCAGCTTGGCCGGAGACACTGAAGCTTTCTTT. Looking up the rest from reference TRBV5-1 and TRBJ1-1 gives the full variable domain: KAGVTQTPRYLIKTRGQQVTLSCSPISGHRSVSWYQQTPGQGLQFLFEYFSETQRNKGNFPGRFSGRQFSNSRSEMNVSTLELGDSALYLCASSLAGDTEAFFGQGTRLTVV.

This clonotype has at least ten counts. A read error may produce the germline difference seen at one junction end. The rearrangement joins TRBV7-7 to TRBJ2-2; possibly TRBD1 for D (6 bases). The CDR3 has 14 amino acids. Germline assignment: CDR1 SSHAT and CDR2 FNYEAQ (reference sequence). CDR3 residues: CASSLGQYTGELFF. CDR3 coding DNA: TGTGCTAGCAGCTTAGGACAGTACACCGGGGAGCTGTTTTTT.

In its sample, this clonotype was seen many times. This chain uses TRBV7-2 with TRBJ2-7; D might be TRBD1 (5 bases). V was clipped by 3 bases and J by 2 bases, with 14 bases between them. CDR1 and CDR2 (germline): SGHTA, FQGNSA. There are 15 residues in the CDR3. The CDR3 region has the DNA TGTGCCAGCAGCTTGAGTAGGACAACGACCTACGAGCAGTACTTC. Translation gives CASSLSRTTTYEQYF. Full variable domain (missing parts from reference TRBV7-2 and TRBJ2-7): GAGVSQSPSNKVTEKGKDVELRCDPISGHTALYWYRQSLGQGLEFLIYFQGNSAPDKSGLPSDRFSAERTGGSVSTLTIQRTQQEDSAVYLCASSLSRTTTYEQYFGPGTRLTVT.

This clonotype was found many times. The conserved closing phenylalanine or tryptophan is absent in this CDR3, likely reflecting a read error. The rearrangement uses TRBV19 and TRBJ1-2; D gene unclear. Deletions cut 6 bases from V and 3 bases from J, with 8 bases between. The CDR3 runs 12 residues. Germline CDR1 LNHDA, CDR2 SQIVND (reference sequence). DNA of the CDR3: TGTGCCAGTAGGGAGGGTGACTATGGCTACACCCTC. Protein: CASREGDYGYTL.

Ten or more counts support this clonotype. The chain uses TRBV5-1 and TRBJ2-7; 9 positions agree with TRBD1. Trimming took 4 bases from V and 3 from J; bases not matched to a gene: 5. This CDR3 is built from 14 residues. The V gene's germline CDR1 is SGHRS and CDR2 YFSETQ. The DNA for the CDR3 is TGCGCCAGCAGCGGGGCGGGACAGGGCTACGAGCAGTACTTC. Translating gives CASSGAGQGYEQYF.

This sequence joins TRBV28 and TRBJ1-5; D is undetermined. Trimming cost V 2 bases and J 6 bases, with 14 bases left between them. The germline CDR1 and CDR2 sequences are MDHEN and SYDVKM. This CDR3 comprises 15 residues. DNA of the CDR3: TGTGCCAGCAGTTTACCCGGGATTGCGGGTCAGCCCCAGCATTTT. Translating it yields CASSLPGIAGQPQHF. Filled out from reference TRBV28 and TRBJ1-5, the complete variable domain reads DVKVTQSSRYLVKRTGEKVFLECVQDMDHENMFWYRQDPGLGLRLIYFSYDVKMKEKGDIPEGYSVSREKKERFSLILESASTNQTSMYLCASSLPGIAGQPQHFGDGTRLSIL.

This clonotype was seen more than once but under ten times. At one end the junction does not follow the germline gene, possibly because of a read error. V gene TRBV6-5 combines with J gene TRBJ1-6; D call uncertain. This CDR3 region has 15 residues. Germline V lookup: CDR1 MNHEY, CDR2 SVGAGI. CDR3 in amino acids: CASTYSRTYNSPLHF. In DNA form, the CDR3 reads TGTGCCAGCACTTACTCCAGAACGTATAATTCACCCCTCCACTTT.

Only a few counts were recorded for this clonotype. The rearrangement uses TRBV18 and TRBJ2-7; possible D gene TRBD1, 6 bases. V lost 3 bases, J lost 6 bases, and 12 bases lay in between. The CDR3 runs to 13 residues. Germline CDR1 reads KGHSH; CDR2 reads LQKENI. The CDR3 loop reads CASSPAYRAEQYF. The CDR3 bases are TGTGCCAGCTCACCGGCTTACAGGGCCGAGCAGTACTTC.

This chain connects TRBV18 to TRBJ2-4; a possible D gene is TRBD2 (6 bases). Trimming removed 3 bases from V and 8 bases from J, with 11 bases in between. The germline V gene has CDR1 KGHSH and CDR2 LQKENI. This CDR3 comprises 13 residues. The DNA of the CDR3 is TGTGCCAGCTCACCTCGCAGGGAGGACATTCAGTACTTC. It translates to CASSPRREDIQYF.

This clonotype was seen repeatedly, ten times or more. The gene calls are TRBV5-1 and TRBJ1-1; D not certain. Germline-derived CDR1 and CDR2 are SGHRS and YFSETQ. The CDR3 runs to 16 residues. Deletions cut 1 base from V and 1 base from J, with 14 bases between. CDR3 loop: CASSLMTGAGNTEAFF. The CDR3, as DNA: TGCGCCAGCAGCTTGATGACGGGCGCCGGGAACACTGAAGCTTTCTTT.

This clonotype was recorded at least ten times. The J gene is TRBJ1-2, the V gene TRBV7-2; the D is unclear. Trimming took off 2 bases at V and 4 bases at J, with 14 bases between the two ends. The CDR3 consists of 15 residues. Germline CDR1 reads SGHTA; CDR2 reads FQGNSA. CDR3 sequence: CASSLSPAGLYGYTF. CDR3 coding DNA: TGTGCCAGCAGCTTAAGTCCTGCAGGCCTCTATGGCTACACCTTC. Full variable domain (rest looked up from reference TRBV7-2 and TRBJ1-2): GAGVSQSPSNKVTEKGKDVELRCDPISGHTALYWYRQSLGQGLEFLIYFQGNSAPDKSGLPSDRFSAERTGGSVSTLTIQRTQQEDSAVYLCASSLSPAGLYGYTFGSGTRLTVV.

This clonotype was detected many times. The DNA of the CDR3 is TGTGCCAGCGGGGAGACCCAGGGGATCCAGTACTTC. It codes for CASGETQGIQYF. V gene TRBV12-3 or TRBV12-4 combines with J gene TRBJ2-5, with D possibly TRBD1 on 6 matching bases. The length of the CDR3 is 12 residues. The V and J ends lost 8 bases and 10 bases respectively, with 17 bases between them.

Ten or more counts support this clonotype. The chain joins TRBV12-3 or TRBV12-4 to TRBJ2-7, with D uncertain. Trimming removed 8 bases from V and 6 bases from J, with 17 bases in between. This CDR3 contains 13 residues. CDR3 amino acids: CASQVHSRAEQYF. CDR3 DNA sequence: TGTGCCAGCCAAGTACACTCTAGAGCCGAGCAGTACTTC.

This clonotype was recorded at least ten times. The chain combines TRBV19 with TRBJ1-3; D might be TRBD1 (6 bases). The CDR3 sequence is 14 residues long. The germline CDR1 and CDR2 sequences are LNHDA and SQIVND (reference sequence). Between the trimmed V and J ends, which lost 7 bases and 2 bases, there was a span of 12 bases. The CDR3 sequence is CASTQGTAGNTIYF. CDR3 DNA sequence: TGTGCCAGTACCCAGGGGACGGCTGGAAACACCATATATTTT.

This clonotype was seen many times. The chain combines TRBV2 with TRBJ1-1; D call uncertain. This CDR3 is 13 amino acids long. Germline V gene data show CDR1 as SNHLY and CDR2 as FYNNEI. Trimming removed 7 bases at V and 1 base at J, with 10 bases between. CDR3: CASIPTENTEAFF. In DNA, the CDR3 is TGTGCCAGCATCCCGACGGAGAACACTGAAGCTTTCTTT. Combining the CDR3 with reference TRBV2 and TRBJ1-1 gives the whole variable domain EPEVTQTPSHQVTQMGQEVILRCVPISNHLYFYWYRQILGQKVEFLVSFYNNEISEKSEIFDDQFSVERPDGSNFTLKIRSTKLEDSAMYFCASIPTENTEAFFGQGTRLTVV.

This clonotype was seen repeatedly, ten times or more. The chain recombines TRBV7-9 with TRBJ1-2; 8 bases match TRBD1. The CDR3 runs to 14 residues. Per germline, CDR1 SEHNR and CDR2 FQNEAQ (reference sequence). J was trimmed by 7 bases and V by 5 bases; bases with no gene match: 9. DNA for the CDR3: TGTGCCAGCAGCGCATGGACAGGGAGCGGTGGCTACACCTTC. Translating it yields CASSAWTGSGGYTF.

The chain joins TRBV12-3 or TRBV12-4 to TRBJ1-1; 7 nucleotides line up with TRBD1. This CDR3 spans 12 amino acids. Germline trimming cut 5 bases from V and 6 bases from J; bases unmatched to any gene: 3. The CDR3 nucleotides read TGTGCCAGCAGTGAGGGACAGTCTGAAGCTTTCTTT. Protein sequence: CASSEGQSEAFF.

This clonotype was found many times. The V and J genes are TRBV30 and TRBJ2-2, with 10 bases aligning to TRBD2. CDR1 is GTSNPN and CDR2 is SVGIG in the germline V gene (reference sequence). The CDR3 covers 15 residues. Unmatched junction bases numbered 5, after V lost 0 bases and J lost 7 bases. The CDR3 spells CAWSVRRTSGGELFF. DNA of the CDR3: TGTGCCTGGAGTGTACGTCGGACTAGCGGCGGGGAGCTGTTTTTT.

This clonotype turned up a few times. At one end, the junction sequence differs from germline, possibly due to a read error. This chain connects TRBV2 to TRBJ2-1; D is ambiguous. There are 14 residues in the CDR3. CDR1 is SNHLY and CDR2 is FYNNEI in the germline V gene. CDR3 coding DNA: TGTGCCAGCAGTGATGTTAGCTCCTACAATGAGAAGTTCTTC. Its protein is CASSDVSSYNEKFF.

This clonotype has a count of ten or more. The rearrangement joins TRBV7-3 to TRBJ1-1; D ambiguous. The CDR3 totals 13 residues. V was pared by 4 bases and J by 6 bases, with 12 bases between. The germline CDR1 and CDR2 sequences are SGHTA and FQGTGA. DNA of the CDR3: TGTGCCAGCAGCTCCGCTTCTTCTTCTGAAGCTTTCTTT. This sequence encodes CASSSASSSEAFF.

Many counts were recorded for this clonotype. The gene calls are TRBV20-1 and TRBJ1-1; TRBD1 agrees at 7 bases. Trimming cost V 2 bases and J 11 bases; bases outside gene matches: 17. Germline lookup yields CDR1 DFQATT and CDR2 SNEGSKA (reference sequence). The CDR3 sequence is 15 residues long. The DNA for the CDR3 is TGCAGTGCTAGAAACTCTTGGGACAGCGGGCTTGACGCTTTCTTT. Amino acids: CSARNSWDSGLDAFF.

The chain joins TRBV12-3 or TRBV12-4 to TRBJ2-7; 7 bases align to TRBD1. This CDR3 is built from 16 residues. V dropped 2 bases and J dropped 5; count of bases not matched to a gene: 12. The CDR3 is CASSLWGSGGEDEQYF. CDR3 in DNA: TGTGCCAGCAGTTTATGGGGTTCAGGGGGAGAGGACGAGCAGTACTTC.

This clonotype was observed many times. The chain combines TRBV15 with TRBJ2-5, with 7 bases fitting TRBD1. The CDR3 is 15 amino acids. CDR1 and CDR2 (germline): LNHNV, YYDKDF (reference sequence). The trim removed 3 bases at V and 5 bases at J, leaving 9 bases unmatched. This chain's CDR3 is CATSSEDRALETQYF. The CDR3 nucleotides read TGTGCCACCAGCAGTGAAGACAGGGCGCTGGAGACCCAGTACTTC.

This clonotype was found many times. J is TRBJ2-7 and V is TRBV7-9; possibly TRBD1 for D (5 bases). This CDR3 contains 13 residues. Per germline, CDR1 SEHNR and CDR2 FQNEAQ (reference sequence). Trimming cost V 5 bases and J 2 bases, with 10 bases left between them. CDR3 sequence (DNA): TGTGCCAGCAGCAATCGACAGACCTACGAGCAGTACTTC. Its protein is CASSNRQTYEQYF.